These 13 T cell receptor beta chains came from one sample sequenced in a study of shared clonotypes between healthy human individuals. Repertoires were generated with immunoSEQ multiplex PCR, while TCRdb's copy carries only in-frame clones and drops some. Among about 520,000 clones listed, approximately 95% were seen once. Sequencing was done on a sample of naive CD4+ T cells sorted from blood. Subset defined: CD45RA+ positively selected. The receptors here all came from a woman in her 30s in good health.

The chain carries TRBV19 and TRBJ2-7; D is perhaps TRBD2 (6 bases). In germline, CDR1 is LNHDA, CDR2 SQIVND (reference sequence). This CDR3 comprises 14 residues. Trimming left V 2 bases short and J 6 bases short, with 14 bases between. The CDR3 sequence is CASSIYGSQSEQYF. CDR3 in DNA: TGTGCCAGTAGTATATACGGGAGCCAGAGCGAGCAGTACTTC.

The chain carries TRBV2 and TRBJ2-2, with D possibly being TRBD2 (6 bases). V was shortened by 6 bases and J by 1 base, with 15 bases between the two germline ends. The CDR3 is made up of 16 amino acids. Germline V gene lookup returns CDR1 SNHLY and CDR2 FYNNEI. Here the CDR3 reads CASRVEGGGNTGELFF. The CDR3, as DNA: TGTGCCAGCAGGGTTGAGGGAGGAGGGAACACCGGGGAGCTGTTTTTT.

J is TRBJ1-3 and V is TRBV5-4, with unresolved D. The CDR3 length is 18 residues. Trimming cost V 4 bases and J 0 bases, with 20 bases left between them. The germline CDR1 and CDR2 sequences are SGHNT and YYREEE (reference sequence). CDR3 sequence reads: CASSLLLTSEGSGNTIYF. CDR3 nucleotides: TGTGCCAGCAGCCTCCTTCTCACTTCGGAGGGCTCTGGAAACACCATATATTTT.

V usage is TRBV27 and J usage is TRBJ2-4; 8 bases match TRBD2. This CDR3 spans 17 amino acids. With V trimmed by 6 bases and J by 9 bases, 19 bases remained unmatched. Germline CDR1 MNHEY, CDR2 SMNVEV (reference sequence). The CDR3 spells CASSLQLRGALTGIQYF. DNA of the CDR3: TGTGCCAGCAGCCTGCAACTGCGGGGGGCCCTAACGGGCATTCAGTACTTC.

J is TRBJ1-2 and V is TRBV30; D not resolved. V dropped 2 bases and J dropped 1 base, with 11 bases sitting between them. Germline assignment: CDR1 GTSNPN and CDR2 SVGIG (reference sequence). The CDR3 loop spans 14 amino acids. CDR3 protein: CAWSTLLDNYGYTF. CDR3 sequence (DNA): TGTGCCTGGAGTACCTTGCTGGATAACTATGGCTACACCTTC.

The chain uses TRBV19 and TRBJ1-4; 8 bases are shared with TRBD1. This CDR3 contains 15 residues. V was clipped by 6 bases and J by 8 bases; unmatched bases: 11. Germline-derived CDR1 and CDR2 are LNHDA and SQIVND (reference sequence). The CDR3 spells CASRTLDRAQEKLFF. The CDR3 region has the DNA TGTGCCAGTAGAACTCTGGACAGGGCTCAAGAAAAACTGTTTTTT. Looking up the rest from reference TRBV19 and TRBJ1-4 gives the full variable domain: DGGITQSPKYLFRKEGQNVTLSCEQNLNHDAMYWYRQDPGQGLRLIYYSQIVNDFQKGDIAEGYSVSREKKESFPLTVTSAQKNPTAFYLCASRTLDRAQEKLFFGSGTQLSVL.

This clone was counted once. The chain couples TRBV19 to TRBJ2-2; 7 bases match TRBD1. The V gene end was trimmed by 10 bases and the J gene end by 5 bases; junction bases not matched to a gene: 16. Germline V CDR1 and CDR2: LNHDA, SQIVND (reference sequence). This CDR3 is built from 16 residues. The DNA for the CDR3 is TGTGCCACCCTAAACAGGGACAGTGTAGGAACCGGGGAGCTGTTTTTT. Translated, it gives CATLNRDSVGTGELFF.

The chain links TRBV5-6 to TRBJ2-5; D unresolved. The germline V gene has CDR1 SGHDT and CDR2 YYEEEE. V gave up 3 bases and J gave up 4 bases, with 7 bases separating them. The CDR3 consists of 12 residues. CDR3 in DNA: TGTGCCAGCAGCTCCCTGGGAGAGACCCAGTACTTC. This encodes CASSSLGETQYF. Full variable domain (outside the CDR3, taken from reference TRBV5-6 and TRBJ2-5): DAGVTQSPTHLIKTRGQQVTLRCSPKSGHDTVSWYQQALGQGPQFIFQYYEEEERQRGNFPDRFSGHQFPNYSSELNVNALLLGDSALYLCASSSLGETQYFGPGTRLLVL.

The rearrangement links TRBV6-1 to TRBJ2-5; the D gene is possibly TRBD1 (6 bases). This CDR3 contains 14 residues. Germline-derived CDR1 and CDR2 are MNHNS and SASEGT. The V end was cut by 4 bases, the J end by 0 bases, with 9 bases between. CDR3 region: CASSGGTNQETQYF. For the CDR3, the DNA is TGTGCCAGCAGTGGGGGGACAAACCAAGAGACCCAGTACTTC.

The chain uses TRBV4-2 and TRBJ2-1; TRBD2 agrees at 13 bases. Germline V gene lookup returns CDR1 LGHNA and CDR2 YNFKEQ. The CDR3 extends over 16 amino acids. V was clipped by 6 bases and J by 4 bases; unmatched bases: 6. CDR3 amino acids: CASSRTSGRLYNEQFF. The CDR3 DNA reads as TGTGCCAGCAGTCGGACTAGCGGGAGACTGTACAATGAGCAGTTCTTC.

This chain links TRBV6-6 with TRBJ2-3; D not resolved. Germline V lookup: CDR1 MNHNY, CDR2 SVGAGI (reference sequence). This CDR3 region has 16 residues. Deletions cut 5 bases from V and 2 bases from J, with 17 bases between. In nucleotides, the CDR3 is TGTGCCAGCAGTGCACAAAAAGGACGGTCCACAGATACGCAGTATTTT. It specifies CASSAQKGRSTDTQYF.

The chain joins TRBV7-9 to TRBJ1-1; no definite D call. CDR1 and CDR2 from the germline V gene are SEHNR and FQNEAQ (reference sequence). The CDR3 extends over 13 amino acids. V dropped 8 bases and J dropped 5 bases, with 15 bases sitting between them. Here the CDR3 DNA reads TGTGCCAGCGCCGTAGAGGGTGGGACTGAAGCTTTCTTT. The encoded protein is CASAVEGGTEAFF.

The chain combines TRBV7-9 with TRBJ2-2; D ambiguous. The CDR3 has 14 residues. V lost 0 bases and J lost 0, with 2 bases in between. Germline V gene lookup returns CDR1 SEHNR and CDR2 FQNEAQ (reference sequence). The CDR3 region is CASSLAANTGELFF. CDR3 coding DNA: TGTGCCAGCAGCTTAGCCGCGAACACCGGGGAGCTGTTTTTT.